This TCR beta chain was found in a study of T cells and copy number aberrations in small-cell lung cancer (dated by TCRdb to the early 2020s). Regarding the research as a whole: To relate T cell metrics to mutations and copy number aberrations, the same tumor regions underwent both TCR repertoire sequencing and whole-exome sequencing. Tumor TCR data were available for some 16 patients, and roughly 14 patients had TCR data from both tumor and normal tissue. Beyond this particular receptor, the publication reports: A negative correlation was found between higher copy number aberration burden and tumor T-cell density, richness and clonality. The TCR repertoire varied greatly across regions, with 79.9-97.7% of clones confined to one region, an overlap lower than in localized NSCLC. Lower T-cell density, richness and clonality were observed in tumors than in adjacent lung tissue, although the difference in density was not significant. All specimens consisted of formalin-fixed paraffin-embedded tissue, which is known to introduce sequencing artifacts. A small sample size, resulting from surgical resection being uncommon in small-cell lung cancer, limited the study, and the findings need validation.

Using multiplexed V- and J-gene primers, the immunoSEQ hsTCRB Kit amplified TCR-beta CDR3 regions from genomic DNA. Unique DNA barcodes were added in a second PCR, and the samples were pooled together with one negative control and one positive control. The pooled TCR-beta libraries were sequenced using a 150-cycle paired-end protocol on an Illumina MiSeq. The source study handled its data this way. Adaptive Biotechnologies processed the raw sequencing data into a report containing normalized, annotated TCR-beta repertoires. To compute T-cell density, TCR-beta templates were normalized to usable DNA, with usable DNA estimated through amplification of housekeeping genes. Clonality was defined as 1 minus Pielou's evenness, while richness was a count of unique rearrangements. The Jaccard index, the Morisita overlap index, and the proportion of shared top-20 clonotypes were used to quantify intratumor TCR heterogeneity between regions. TCRdb's version of the immuneACCESS table is confined to in-frame rearrangements and falls short of the full clone set. An unresolved V gene accounts for under half of the shortfall where checked; the remainder is of unknown origin. V, J and clone size derive from that table, while D and trimming were established from the DNA sequence. The sample table holds around 6,200 clones, of which 60% to 80% were seen once. The leading ten clones occupy about 8.7% of the sample.

The CDR1 and CDR2 encoded by the germline V gene (reference sequence) are LNHNV and YYDKDF. Germline trimming amounts to 5 bases on V and 0 bases on J, with 10 as the count of junction bases outside the gene matches. The CDR3 spans 20 residues, from the cysteine through the phenylalanine. Only the CDR3 portion is preserved as DNA: 60 bases, with reading frame beginning at the first base. As concerns this clone: This receptor's antigen is unknown. Base qualities are not provided; no much larger clone lies one nucleotide away.

The donors were limited-stage small-cell lung cancer patients who had surgical resection in Hangzhou, China, between about 2008 and 2020. All donors had upfront surgery without preoperative chemotherapy or radiotherapy, and none received immunotherapy before or after surgery. All 20 or so patients in the sequenced cohort were identified as smokers or heavy second-hand smokers. To represent spatial heterogeneity of the primary tumors, three regions were collected from each tumor FFPE block using a grid approach. Tumor regions were macrodissected to enrich malignant cells, and only regions expected to yield at least 150 ng DNA were selected. To characterize heterogeneity of the T cell repertoire, the study applied multi-region TCR-beta sequencing to resected limited-stage small-cell lung cancers and to tumor-adjacent lung tissue. Genomic DNA was extracted from FFPE tissue using the AllPrep DNA/RNA FFPE Kit (Qiagen).

The chain links TRBV15 with TRBJ2-6, and TRBD2 aligns with 13 junction nucleotides. This TCR derives from a man aged 50 to 59 with small cell lung cancer. Specimen: tumor tissue. The CDR3 protein: CATSGRTSGRVSSGANVLTF. The DNA is TGTGCCACCAGCGGAAGGACTAGCGGGAGAGTGAGCTCTGGGGCCAACGTCCTGACTTTC.